This is a list of T cell receptor beta chains from one sample in a study of cytomegalovirus exposure and HLA in healthy donors. Assay used: immunoSEQ multiplex PCR; TCRdb lists only in-frame clones, some missing. The table lists tens of thousands of clones, around 69% of them singletons, with roughly 6% in the top ten. The sample comprised PBMCs. Every receptor here comes from a man younger than 45 in good health and CMV-seronegative. Both conserved end residues are part of each CDR3. A D gene is named only where the DNA matches it firmly. Not every row has a clone size; where given, it reads once, few, many or a size class.

cdr3_nt: TGTGCCAGCTTATCGGGTGGAGATACGCAGTATTTT
cdr3_aa: CASLSGGDTQYF
d_call: NA
clone_size: NA
v_call: TRBV28
j_call: TRBJ2-3

cdr3_nt: TGTGCCATCAGTGACCTACTCAAACCGGAGGGCACAGATACGCAGTATTTT
cdr3_aa: CAISDLLKPEGTDTQYF
d_call: NA
clone_size: NA
v_call: TRBV10-3
j_call: TRBJ2-3

cdr3_nt: TGTGCCAGCTCACCACCACAGCGGGGCGCTCACAATGAGCAGTTCTTC
cdr3_aa: CASSPPQRGAHNEQFF
d_call: TRBD2
clone_size: NA
v_call: TRBV18
j_call: TRBJ2-1

cdr3_nt: TGTGCCAGCAGCCGCGTCGGGACAGGGGGCGGGGAGCTGTTTTTT
cdr3_aa: CASSRVGTGGGELFF
d_call: TRBD1
clone_size: NA
v_call: TRBV7-3
j_call: TRBJ2-2

cdr3_nt: TGTGCCAGTAGTATAGATGCAGCGGGAGGCTACGAGCAGTACTTC
cdr3_aa: CASSIDAAGGYEQYF
d_call: TRBD2
clone_size: NA
v_call: TRBV19
j_call: TRBJ2-7

cdr3_nt: TGTGCCGGCAGCTTAGCGCTAAAGGGACTAGCGGGGGGCAGGGAGACCCAGTACTTC
cdr3_aa: CAGSLALKGLAGGRETQYF
d_call: TRBD2
clone_size: NA
v_call: TRBV7-2
j_call: TRBJ2-5

cdr3_nt: TGCGCCAGTAAAGCGGGAGGGCCCTCCTACGAGCAGTACTTC
cdr3_aa: CASKAGGPSYEQYF
d_call: TRBD2
clone_size: NA
v_call: TRBV5-1
j_call: TRBJ2-7

cdr3_nt: TGTGCTAGCAGCCCCCTAGCGGGAGGGGGGGCAGATACGCAGTATTTT
cdr3_aa: CASSPLAGGGADTQYF
d_call: TRBD2
clone_size: NA
v_call: TRBV7-7
j_call: TRBJ2-3

cdr3_nt: TGTGCCAGCAAGGACAGGGGGGATCAGCCCCAGCATTTT
cdr3_aa: CASKDRGDQPQHF
d_call: TRBD1
clone_size: few
v_call: TRBV6-5
j_call: TRBJ1-5

cdr3_nt: TGTGCCAGCAGCCCACGAACGGCAGATACGCAGTATTTT
cdr3_aa: CASSPRTADTQYF
d_call: NA
clone_size: few
v_call: TRBV7-9
j_call: TRBJ2-3

cdr3_nt: TGTGCCAGCTCACCATCGGCGGGACTCTCCTACGAGCAGTACTTC
cdr3_aa: CASSPSAGLSYEQYF
d_call: NA
clone_size: many
v_call: TRBV18
j_call: TRBJ2-7

cdr3_nt: TGTGCCAGCAGCCAGCAGACAGGACTCTATGGCTACACCTTC
cdr3_aa: CASSQQTGLYGYTF
d_call: NA
clone_size: NA
v_call: TRBV14
j_call: TRBJ1-2

cdr3_nt: TGTGCCAGCAGCCCTGGACAGGGTTATGGCTACACCTTC
cdr3_aa: CASSPGQGYGYTF
d_call: TRBD1
clone_size: NA
v_call: TRBV7-9
j_call: TRBJ1-2

cdr3_nt: TGCGCCAGCAGCCAAGAGTGGACAGGTCGACAGCCCCAGCATTTT
cdr3_aa: CASSQEWTGRQPQHF
d_call: TRBD1
clone_size: few
v_call: TRBV4-1
j_call: TRBJ1-5

cdr3_nt: TGTTCCAGCAGCTTAGTTAGTGGTTCGGACACCGGGGAGCTGTTTTTT
cdr3_aa: CSSSLVSGSDTGELFF
d_call: NA
clone_size: NA
v_call: TRBV7-9
j_call: TRBJ2-2

cdr3_nt: TGTGCCAGCAGCGTAGCGGGTCACAACACTGAAGCTTTCTTT
cdr3_aa: CASSVAGHNTEAFF
d_call: NA
clone_size: NA
v_call: TRBV9
j_call: TRBJ1-1

cdr3_nt: TGCGCCAGCAGCCAACGCACAGGGCCATCAGGAAACACCATATATTTT
cdr3_aa: CASSQRTGPSGNTIYF
d_call: NA
clone_size: few
v_call: TRBV4-1
j_call: TRBJ1-3

cdr3_nt: TGTGCCAGCAGCTTATTCGGTGAAGCTTTCTTT
cdr3_aa: CASSLFGEAFF
d_call: NA
clone_size: NA
v_call: TRBV11-2
j_call: TRBJ1-1

cdr3_nt: TGTGCCAGTAGTCGACAAGACCTGACATGGAACACTGAAGCTTTCTTT
cdr3_aa: CASSRQDLTWNTEAFF
d_call: NA
clone_size: few
v_call: TRBV19
j_call: TRBJ1-1

cdr3_nt: TGTGCCAGCAGCTTAGATTTACAGCCCCAGCATTTT
cdr3_aa: CASSLDLQPQHF
d_call: NA
clone_size: NA
v_call: TRBV7-2
j_call: TRBJ1-5

cdr3_nt: TGTGCCAGCAGAACTTTACAGGGTAGCCATCAGCCCCAGCATTTT
cdr3_aa: CASRTLQGSHQPQHF
d_call: NA
clone_size: NA
v_call: TRBV28
j_call: TRBJ1-5

cdr3_nt: TGTGCCAGCAGTTTTGGCAGGGCCGTTCTCGAGACCCAGTACTTC
cdr3_aa: CASSFGRAVLETQYF
d_call: NA
clone_size: NA
v_call: TRBV28
j_call: TRBJ2-5

cdr3_nt: TGTGCCAGCTCACCAGGACATAGCAATCAGCCCCAGCATTTT
cdr3_aa: CASSPGHSNQPQHF
d_call: NA
clone_size: NA
v_call: TRBV18
j_call: TRBJ1-5

cdr3_nt: TGTGCCAGCGCTAACACAGATACGCAGTATTTT
cdr3_aa: CASANTDTQYF
d_call: NA
clone_size: NA
v_call: TRBV2
j_call: TRBJ2-3

cdr3_nt: TGTGCCAGAAGCTCGAGGGGCAATCAGCCCCAGCATTTT
cdr3_aa: CARSSRGNQPQHF
d_call: NA
clone_size: NA
v_call: TRBV7-5
j_call: TRBJ1-5

cdr3_nt: TGTGCCAGCAGCCCGACTAGCGGGGGTGGAGATACGCAGTATTTT
cdr3_aa: CASSPTSGGGDTQYF
d_call: TRBD2
clone_size: NA
v_call: TRBV7-2
j_call: TRBJ2-3

cdr3_nt: TGTGCCTGGAGTGTTCAGTTTTCAGATACGCAGTATTTT
cdr3_aa: CAWSVQFSDTQYF
d_call: NA
clone_size: NA
v_call: TRBV30
j_call: TRBJ2-3

cdr3_nt: TGTGCCAGCAGCTTAGTGACTAGTTCCTTAGAGACCCAGTACTTC
cdr3_aa: CASSLVTSSLETQYF
d_call: NA
clone_size: NA
v_call: TRBV7-6
j_call: TRBJ2-5

cdr3_nt: TGTGCCAGCAGCCCACAGGGGGCAGGGGGAAACACCATATATTTT
cdr3_aa: CASSPQGAGGNTIYF
d_call: TRBD1
clone_size: NA
v_call: TRBV2
j_call: TRBJ1-3

cdr3_nt: TGTGCCAGTAGTATCCGTAGTCCCGGGACAGGGAACGGGGCCAACGTCCTGACTTTC
cdr3_aa: CASSIRSPGTGNGANVLTF
d_call: TRBD1
clone_size: few
v_call: TRBV19
j_call: TRBJ2-6

cdr3_nt: TGCGCCAGCAAATACTCCGGGACAGGGTTTACAGATACGCAGTATTTT
cdr3_aa: CASKYSGTGFTDTQYF
d_call: TRBD1
clone_size: NA
v_call: TRBV5-1
j_call: TRBJ2-3

cdr3_nt: TGTGCCAGCACCCCCCCGCTAGCGCTCTCCTACGAGCAGTACTTC
cdr3_aa: CASTPPLALSYEQYF
d_call: NA
clone_size: NA
v_call: TRBV2
j_call: TRBJ2-7

cdr3_nt: TGTGCCAGCAGCTTGGAAGCTGAGGGAGTCCAAGAGACCCAGTACTTC
cdr3_aa: CASSLEAEGVQETQYF
d_call: NA
clone_size: NA
v_call: TRBV5-4
j_call: TRBJ2-5

cdr3_nt: TGTGCCAGTAGTTTGTCAGGATTGCAGCCCCAGCATTTT
cdr3_aa: CASSLSGLQPQHF
d_call: NA
clone_size: medium-sized
v_call: TRBV19
j_call: TRBJ1-5

cdr3_nt: TGTGCCAGCAGAGAGACCCCAGGGTCCGATGGCTACACCTTC
cdr3_aa: CASRETPGSDGYTF
d_call: NA
clone_size: NA
v_call: TRBV7-8
j_call: TRBJ1-2

cdr3_nt: TGTGCCAGCAGTTACAATAGAGGCGGGGGCTATGGCTACACCTTC
cdr3_aa: CASSYNRGGGYGYTF
d_call: NA
clone_size: few
v_call: TRBV6-5
j_call: TRBJ1-2

cdr3_nt: TGTGCCACTACAGGGGAACCCCGGGATCCCCAGCATTTT
cdr3_aa: CATTGEPRDPQHF
d_call: TRBD1
clone_size: NA
v_call: TRBV6-5
j_call: TRBJ1-5

cdr3_nt: TGTGCCAGCAGTGAAGATTCATACTATGGCTACACCTTC
cdr3_aa: CASSEDSYYGYTF
d_call: NA
clone_size: NA
v_call: TRBV2
j_call: TRBJ1-2

cdr3_nt: TGTGCCAGCAGCTCAAAACCACAGGGGGCAGGAAATGAGCAGTTCTTC
cdr3_aa: CASSSKPQGAGNEQFF
d_call: TRBD1
clone_size: NA
v_call: TRBV5-4
j_call: TRBJ2-1

cdr3_nt: TGTGCCTGGGGGGCGACAGGGGGCGCCGCCACTGAAGCTTTCTTT
cdr3_aa: CAWGATGGAATEAFF
d_call: TRBD1
clone_size: NA
v_call: TRBV30
j_call: TRBJ1-1

cdr3_nt: TGTGCCAGCAGCGTAATTTCTGCAGGGGTCGGCTACACCTTC
cdr3_aa: CASSVISAGVGYTF
d_call: NA
clone_size: NA
v_call: TRBV9
j_call: TRBJ1-2

cdr3_nt: TGTGCCAGCAGACGCGAATCCGTCTCTGGAAACACCATATATTTT
cdr3_aa: CASRRESVSGNTIYF
d_call: NA
clone_size: once
v_call: TRBV7-8
j_call: TRBJ1-3

cdr3_nt: TGTGCCAGCAGCTTAGCGCAGGACAGCGGTCGTGGCTACACCTTC
cdr3_aa: CASSLAQDSGRGYTF
d_call: NA
clone_size: NA
v_call: TRBV7-8
j_call: TRBJ1-2

cdr3_nt: TGTGCCAGTATAGCTTATAGGAACACTGAAGCTTTCTTT
cdr3_aa: CASIAYRNTEAFF
d_call: NA
clone_size: once
v_call: TRBV19
j_call: TRBJ1-1

cdr3_nt: TGTGCCAGTAGTACCAGGGTTCAAAATAGCAATCAGCCCCAGCATTTT
cdr3_aa: CASSTRVQNSNQPQHF
d_call: NA
clone_size: few
v_call: TRBV19
j_call: TRBJ1-5

cdr3_nt: TGTGCCAGCAGCTTGGACGTTCCGGGACTAGCGGGGGCTGGTGAGCAGTTCTTC
cdr3_aa: CASSLDVPGLAGAGEQFF
d_call: TRBD2
clone_size: NA
v_call: TRBV7-7
j_call: TRBJ2-1

cdr3_nt: TGTGCCAGCAGGGCTAGCGGGAGTTCCTACGAGCAGTACTTC
cdr3_aa: CASRASGSSYEQYF
d_call: TRBD2
clone_size: medium-sized
v_call: TRBV6-6
j_call: TRBJ2-7